The 26 T cell receptor beta chains below were found in one sample sequenced in a study of cytomegalovirus exposure and HLA in healthy donors. Assay used: immunoSEQ multiplex PCR; TCRdb lists only in-frame clones, some missing. The data show about 360,000 clones, with roughly 90% seen just once and approximately 0.8% held by the top ten. The sequenced sample was PBMCs. The origin of the receptors is a woman aged 18-30 years in good health and CMV-seronegative.

The chain couples TRBV28 to TRBJ2-6; a weak D match, TRBD1 (5 bases). Between the trimmed V and J ends, which lost 6 bases and 0 bases, there was a span of 9 bases. The germline V gene has CDR1 MDHEN and CDR2 SYDVKM. This CDR3 contains 15 residues. CDR3: CASSRQSSGANVLTF. The CDR3 coding sequence is TGTGCCAGCAGCCGACAGAGCTCTGGGGCCAACGTCCTGACTTTC.

The V call is TRBV5-1, the J call TRBJ2-5; 12 bases agree with TRBD1. V was pared by 6 bases and J by 5 bases, with 5 bases of the junction left unmatched. Per germline, CDR1 SGHRS and CDR2 YFSETQ. The CDR3 runs to 14 residues. The CDR3 DNA follows: TGCGCCAGCACCGGGACAGGGGGCGCGGAGACCCAGTACTTC. Translation gives CASTGTGGAETQYF. Supplemented by reference TRBV5-1 and TRBJ2-5, the full variable domain reads KAGVTQTPRYLIKTRGQQVTLSCSPISGHRSVSWYQQTPGQGLQFLFEYFSETQRNKGNFPGRFSGRQFSNSRSEMNVSTLELGDSALYLCASTGTGGAETQYFGPGTRLLVL.

The chain has TRBV28 and TRBJ1-3, with D uncertain. Germline CDR1 MDHEN, CDR2 SYDVKM. V dropped 10 bases and J dropped 0 bases, with 16 bases sitting between them. The CDR3 runs to 15 residues. The chain's CDR3 is CATINPSSSGNTIYF. The CDR3 coding sequence is TGTGCCACCATAAACCCCAGTTCCTCTGGAAACACCATATATTTT. Full variable domain (missing parts from reference TRBV28 and TRBJ1-3): DVKVTQSSRYLVKRTGEKVFLECVQDMDHENMFWYRQDPGLGLRLIYFSYDVKMKEKGDIPEGYSVSREKKERFSLILESASTNQTSMYLCATINPSSSGNTIYFGEGSWLTVV.

This chain connects TRBV6-6 to TRBJ1-5; D may be TRBD1 (5 bases). V lost 2 bases, J lost 0 bases, and 5 bases lay in between. From germline, CDR1 is MNHNY and CDR2 SVGAGI (reference sequence). The CDR3 extends over 14 amino acids. The CDR3 nucleotides read TGTGCCAGCAGTTACGACAGTAGCAATCAGCCCCAGCATTTT. Its protein is CASSYDSSNQPQHF.

V and J are TRBV27 and TRBJ2-7, with D hard to call. V gave up 3 bases and J gave up 2 bases, with 11 bases separating them. The CDR3 is made up of 14 amino acids. Germline V gene data show CDR1 as MNHEY and CDR2 as SMNVEV (reference sequence). This chain's CDR3 is CASSLRGYPYEQYF. CDR3 in DNA: TGTGCCAGCAGTTTGCGTGGTTACCCCTACGAGCAGTACTTC.

The chain employs TRBV6-5 and TRBJ2-7; the match to TRBD1 covers 10 bases. CDR3 length: 13 amino acids. Germline V gene lookup returns CDR1 MNHEY and CDR2 SVGAGI. The junction had 5 bases not matched to a gene; V was cut back by 6 bases and J by 6 bases. The CDR3 sequence is CASRERDRGEQYF. The CDR3 nucleotides read TGTGCCAGCAGGGAAAGGGACAGGGGCGAGCAGTACTTC.

This clone came up a few times. The chain has TRBV11-2 and TRBJ1-5; a weak D match, TRBD1 (6 bases). This CDR3 contains 15 residues. Looked up from germline, CDR1 is SGHAT and CDR2 is FQNNGV. V lost 6 bases to trimming and J lost 1 base, with 13 bases between them. The CDR3 loop is CASSSLTGSNQPQHF. As DNA, the CDR3 is TGTGCCAGCAGTTCCCTTACAGGGAGCAATCAGCCCCAGCATTTT.

This chain links TRBV27 with TRBJ2-7, with unresolved D. V was pared by 5 bases and J by 6 bases, with 17 bases between. The CDR3 is made up of 14 amino acids. Germline loops: CDR1 MNHEY, CDR2 SMNVEV (reference sequence). In nucleotides, the CDR3 is TGTGCCAGCAGTACCCGAGTAAGAACGGGCGAGCAGTACTTC. This gives the protein CASSTRVRTGEQYF.

The chain recombines TRBV2 with TRBJ2-1, with TRBD2 matching over 8 bases. J was trimmed by 6 bases and V by 6 bases; bases with no gene match: 7. The CDR3 runs to 14 residues. Per the germline V gene, CDR1 is SNHLY and CDR2 is FYNNEI. The CDR3 protein is CASSSLAEINEQFF. For the CDR3, the DNA is TGTGCCAGCAGCTCACTAGCGGAGATCAATGAGCAGTTCTTC.

The V gene is TRBV9, the J gene TRBJ2-5, with 9 bases that match TRBD2. V was clipped by 3 bases and J by 4 bases; unmatched bases: 4. The V gene's germline CDR1 is SGDLS and CDR2 YYNGEE. This CDR3 is 14 amino acids long. The CDR3 is CASSEGLARETQYF. CDR3 nucleotides: TGTGCCAGCAGCGAGGGACTAGCTCGAGAGACCCAGTACTTC.

This chain links TRBV28 with TRBJ1-4; TRBD1 is a possible D gene (5 bases). Trimming stripped 7 bases from V and 4 bases from J, with 16 bases between. This CDR3 has 15 residues. Germline V CDR1 and CDR2: MDHEN, SYDVKM. The CDR3 DNA is TGTGCCAGCACGGGGATGGGAGGACATAATGAAAAACTGTTTTTT. Its translation is CASTGMGGHNEKLFF.

The chain is built from TRBV6-5 and TRBJ2-3; 8 nucleotides match TRBD2. This CDR3 region has 16 residues. Germline CDR1 reads MNHEY; CDR2 reads SVGAGI. V lost 0 bases to trimming and J lost 4 bases; unmatched junction nucleotides: 6. CDR3 protein: CASSYSSGSGSDTQYF. CDR3 sequence (DNA): TGTGCCAGCAGTTACTCGAGCGGGAGCGGGTCAGATACGCAGTATTTT.

This chain connects TRBV20-1 to TRBJ2-7; D is unresolved. The germline V gene has CDR1 DFQATT and CDR2 SNEGSKA (reference sequence). With 2 bases removed from V and 6 bases from J, the gap between germline ends came to 8 bases. This CDR3 comprises 11 residues. For the CDR3, the DNA is TGCAGTGCTAGACTGGTTAGCGAGCAGTACTTC. Amino acid sequence: CSARLVSEQYF.

This sequence joins TRBV13 and TRBJ2-1; perhaps TRBD2 as D (6 bases). Trimming cost V 0 bases and J 5 bases, with 14 bases left between them. The CDR3 covers 16 residues. Germline loops: CDR1 PRHDT, CDR2 FYEKMQ (reference sequence). The CDR3 is CASSLGLGGPHNEQFF. CDR3 bases: TGTGCCAGCAGCTTAGGGCTGGGAGGCCCCCACAATGAGCAGTTCTTC.

The chain has TRBV18 and TRBJ1-3; 10 bases map to TRBD1. Germline values: CDR1 KGHSH, CDR2 LQKENI. V lost 6 bases and J lost 3; bases outside the gene matches: 14. This CDR3 comprises 18 residues. For the CDR3, the DNA is TGTGCCAGCTCGCGACAGGGGGCGGTGGTATCAAGTGGAAACACCATATATTTT. Translated: CASSRQGAVVSSGNTIYF.

The chain has TRBV28 and TRBJ1-2; TRBD1 matches 11 bases. Germline V CDR1 and CDR2: MDHEN, SYDVKM. The CDR3 extends over 15 amino acids. The trim removed 8 bases at V and 2 bases at J, leaving 7 bases unmatched. This CDR3 reads CASSTGQGVNYGYTF. In DNA form, the CDR3 reads TGTGCCAGCTCTACGGGACAGGGGGTAAACTATGGCTACACCTTC.

Concerning this clone: Other DNA sequences from this sample encode an identical CDR3 as well. The chain recombines TRBV30 with TRBJ2-5, with D perhaps matching TRBD2 (6 bases). The length of the CDR3 is 15 residues. Germline lookup yields CDR1 GTSNPN and CDR2 SVGIG (reference sequence). Trimming pared 1 base from V and 4 bases from J, leaving 16 bases between. This CDR3 reads CAWSGVAGTLETQYF. The CDR3 DNA sequence: TGTGCCTGGAGTGGAGTGGCGGGGACCCTAGAGACCCAGTACTTC.

The V gene is TRBV6-1, the J gene TRBJ1-5; no definite D call. CDR1 is MNHNS and CDR2 is SASEGT in the germline V gene. Trimming stripped 4 bases from V and 1 base from J, with 14 bases between. CDR3 length: 16 residues. DNA for the CDR3: TGTGCCAGCAGTGTTTCCACGAGCCCCAGCAATCAGCCCCAGCATTTT. Its protein is CASSVSTSPSNQPQHF.

J is TRBJ1-4 and V is TRBV4-1; maybe TRBD1 (5 bases). The V gene lost 1 base and the J gene lost 8 bases, with 14 bases spanning the gap. The CDR3 sequence is 15 residues long. Germline CDR1 reads MGHRA; CDR2 reads YSYEKL. In DNA form, the CDR3 reads TGCGCCAGCAGCCAAGTTGGCCAGGGTAGGGAAAAACTGTTTTTT. Its translation is CASSQVGQGREKLFF.

V is TRBV5-1 and J is TRBJ2-7; 12 nucleotides agree with TRBD1. Germline V lookup: CDR1 SGHRS, CDR2 YFSETQ. This CDR3 has 16 residues. Trimming took 0 bases from V and 5 from J; bases not matched to a gene: 6. CDR3 sequence (DNA): TGCGCCAGCAGCTTGGCCGTCGGGACAGGGGGCAACGAGCAGTACTTC. It is translated as CASSLAVGTGGNEQYF.

The chain recombines TRBV11-2 with TRBJ1-5; tentative D call: TRBD1 (6 bases). The ends were cut back, 5 bases at V and 7 bases at J, with 12 bases in the middle. CDR1 is SGHAT and CDR2 is FQNNGV in the germline V gene. The CDR3 sequence is 13 residues long. The CDR3 sequence: CASSLSGGQPQHF. CDR3 bases: TGTGCCAGCAGCCTATCGGGGGGCCAGCCCCAGCATTTT. The full variable domain, with the rest looked up from reference TRBV11-2 and TRBJ1-5, is EAGVAQSPRYKIIEKRQSVAFWCNPISGHATLYWYQQILGQGPKLLIQFQNNGVVDDSQLPKDRFSAERLKGVDSTLKIQPAKLEDSAVYLCASSLSGGQPQHFGDGTRLSIL.

In DNA, the CDR3 is TGTGCCAGCAGCGTAGAGGGACACTACACCTTC. This gives the protein CASSVEGHYTF. This chain links TRBV9 with TRBJ1-2; possible D gene TRBD1, 6 bases. Per germline, CDR1 SGDLS and CDR2 YYNGEE. This CDR3 spans 11 amino acids. V lost 0 bases, J lost 10 bases, and 7 bases lay in between.

The rearrangement uses TRBV15 and TRBJ1-6; D is perhaps TRBD1 (5 bases). Germline loops: CDR1 LNHNV, CDR2 YYDKDF (reference sequence). CDR3 size: 12 residues. With 5 bases removed from V and 9 bases from J, the gap between germline ends came to 8 bases. The CDR3 DNA sequence: TGTGCCACCAGCCCGGGGGGTTCACCCCTCCACTTT. This translates into CATSPGGSPLHF.

J is TRBJ1-1 and V is TRBV28, with TRBD1 as a possible D gene (5 bases). The CDR3 is 14 residues long. Germline loops: CDR1 MDHEN, CDR2 SYDVKM. Trimming shortened V by 8 bases and J by 1 base, and 14 bases separated the two germline ends. CDR3 protein: CASVRITGNTEAFF. CDR3 in DNA: TGTGCCAGCGTCCGTATAACAGGGAACACTGAAGCTTTCTTT.

The chain carries TRBV27 and TRBJ2-1; 11 bases align to TRBD2. CDR3 length: 15 amino acids. Trimming cost V 4 bases and J 6 bases; bases outside gene matches: 5. The germline V gene has CDR1 MNHEY and CDR2 SMNVEV (reference sequence). The DNA for the CDR3 is TGTGCCAGCAGTTATACTAGCGGGGGCCCCAATGAGCAGTTCTTC. The encoded protein is CASSYTSGGPNEQFF.

This chain joins TRBV6-5 and TRBJ2-7; 7 nucleotides agree with TRBD1. The CDR3 runs 15 residues. Trimming cost V 2 bases and J 1 base; bases outside gene matches: 5. In germline, CDR1 is MNHEY, CDR2 SVGAGI. The CDR3 coding sequence is TGTGCCAGCAGTTACGCGACAGGGTCATCCTACGAGCAGTACTTC. It specifies CASSYATGSSYEQYF.